The 28 T cell receptor beta chains in this list originate from one sample, sequenced in a study of blood T cell repertoires in COVID-19. Produced via immunoSEQ multiplex PCR; TCRdb's table is partial and in-frame only. The table has about 110,000 clones, just over 70% seen once. Sequencing input: peripheral blood. Every receptor here comes from a woman aged 40 to 49 with acute or convalescent COVID-19.

This rearrangement joins TRBV7-8 to TRBJ2-7; unclear D gene. Germline CDR1 is SGHVS and CDR2 is FQNEAQ. CDR3 length equals 15 residues. Trimming stripped 4 bases from V and 5 bases from J, with 18 bases between. CDR3 sequence: CASSWFFEGSDEQYF. DNA of the CDR3: TGTGCCAGCAGCTGGTTTTTCGAAGGCAGCGACGAGCAGTACTTC.

The chain uses TRBV5-4 and TRBJ1-2; tentative D call: TRBD1 (5 bases). Trimming pared 0 bases from V and 8 bases from J, leaving 8 bases between. Germline CDR1 and CDR2: SGHNT and YYREEE (reference sequence). This CDR3 region has 12 residues. Here the CDR3 reads CASSLDRTGYTF. CDR3 coding DNA: TGTGCCAGCAGCTTGGACAGGACCGGCTACACCTTC.

The table lists this clone with a count of one. The chain carries TRBV30 and TRBJ2-2, with D perhaps matching TRBD1 (6 bases). Germline V gene data show CDR1 as GTSNPN and CDR2 as SVGIG (reference sequence). Trimming stripped 8 bases from V and 6 bases from J, with 10 bases between. The CDR3 is 11 residues long. The CDR3 protein is CARQGSGELFF. Here the CDR3 DNA reads TGTGCCCGGCAGGGGTCCGGGGAGCTGTTTTTT.

This clone was picked up a small number of times. V usage is TRBV10-3 and J usage is TRBJ2-7; the match to TRBD2 covers 10 bases. The germline gives CDR1 ENHRY, CDR2 SYGVKD. The V and J ends lost 6 bases and 2 bases, in that order; junction bases with no gene match: 4. The length of the CDR3 is 14 residues. The CDR3 region has the DNA TGTGCCATCAGATCTAGCGGGGGAGCCTACGAGCAGTACTTC. It yields the protein CAIRSSGGAYEQYF.

The chain has TRBV19 and TRBJ2-7; TRBD2 aligns across 7 bases. The CDR3 totals 14 residues. Per the germline V gene, CDR1 is LNHDA and CDR2 is SQIVND (reference sequence). V was pared by 4 bases and J by 3 bases, with 6 bases of the junction left unmatched. CDR3 DNA: TGTGCCAGTAGTACTGGGACTACCGGCTACGAGCAGTACTTC. This gives the protein CASSTGTTGYEQYF.

This clone was found a few times. The chain couples TRBV11-2 to TRBJ2-3; 10 positions match TRBD2. V shed 5 bases and J 2 bases; nucleotides not matched to a gene: 4. Germline-derived CDR1 and CDR2 are SGHAT and FQNNGV. The length of the CDR3 is 15 residues. The CDR3 here is CASSPTSGATDTQYF. As DNA, the CDR3 is TGTGCCAGCAGCCCCACTAGCGGGGCCACAGATACGCAGTATTTT.

The chain combines TRBV4-1 with TRBJ2-5; 7 nucleotides line up with TRBD2. Germline lookup yields CDR1 MGHRA and CDR2 YSYEKL. The CDR3 has 15 amino acids. The V gene end was trimmed by 1 base and the J gene end by 4 bases; junction bases not matched to a gene: 6. CDR3 protein: CASSQGQGLPETQYF. CDR3 DNA: TGCGCCAGCAGCCAAGGCCAGGGACTACCAGAGACCCAGTACTTC.

This sequence joins TRBV4-1 and TRBJ2-5; 8 nucleotides match TRBD2. Germline CDR1 MGHRA, CDR2 YSYEKL. Germline trimming cut 2 bases from V and 5 bases from J; bases unmatched to any gene: 4. The CDR3 is 14 residues long. CDR3 protein: CASSQRTSRETQYF. The CDR3 DNA is TGCGCCAGCAGCCAACGGACTAGCAGGGAGACCCAGTACTTC.

V gene TRBV9 combines with J gene TRBJ2-3, with TRBD2 matching over 7 bases. With 4 bases clipped from V and 2 bases from J, the junction kept 10 bases outside the gene matches. Germline V gene sequence: CDR1 SGDLS, CDR2 YYNGEE. The CDR3 is 16 residues long. The CDR3 DNA is TGTGCCAGCAGCCCCCTGGGAGGGACCCCCACAGATACGCAGTATTTT. Amino acids: CASSPLGGTPTDTQYF.

This chain uses TRBV27 with TRBJ2-1; 8 bases agree with TRBD1. The CDR3 totals 15 residues. Losses at the gene ends were 2 bases for V and 6 bases for J; bases not matched to a gene: 6. Germline V CDR1 and CDR2: MNHEY, SMNVEV (reference sequence). The CDR3: CASSLNRQGTNEQFF. CDR3 bases: TGTGCCAGCAGTTTAAACCGACAGGGGACCAATGAGCAGTTCTTC.

CDR3 residues: CASSARTDGATDTQYF. CDR3 bases: TGTGCCAGCAGCGCCCGGACAGACGGGGCCACAGATACGCAGTATTTT. The chain combines TRBV7-2 with TRBJ2-3, with TRBD1 as a possible D gene (6 bases). Germline V gene lookup returns CDR1 SGHTA and CDR2 FQGNSA. The CDR3 has 16 amino acids. The V and J ends lost 5 bases and 2 bases respectively, with 17 bases between them.

J is TRBJ1-2 and V is TRBV9, with D possibly matching TRBD1 (5 bases). The ends were cut back, 0 bases at V and 4 bases at J, with 13 bases in the middle. The CDR3 contains 15 residues. CDR1 and CDR2 from the germline V gene are SGDLS and YYNGEE. CDR3 nucleotides: TGTGCCAGCAGCGTAGAGGCCAGGGATGCCTATGGCTACACCTTC. This gives the protein CASSVEARDAYGYTF.

V usage is TRBV5-8 and J usage is TRBJ1-1, with D maybe TRBD1 (5 bases). The CDR3 runs to 12 residues. The V gene lost 6 bases and the J gene lost 11 bases, with 17 bases spanning the gap. From germline, CDR1 is SGHTS and CDR2 YDEGEE. The CDR3 region is CASTDIRVDAFF. The CDR3 region has the DNA TGTGCCAGCACGGATATCAGGGTCGATGCTTTCTTT.

The chain carries TRBV5-1 and TRBJ2-1; 11 bases agree with TRBD1. Losses at the gene ends were 4 bases for V and 3 bases for J; bases not matched to a gene: 3. CDR1 SGHRS and CDR2 YFSETQ come from the germline V gene. CDR3 length: 15 residues. As DNA, the CDR3 is TGCGCCAGCAGCGACGGGACAGGGGGCTACAATGAGCAGTTCTTC. It is translated as CASSDGTGGYNEQFF.

This clone was seen more than once but under ten times. The chain employs TRBV5-1 and TRBJ2-3, with TRBD1 matching over 8 bases. There are 16 residues in the CDR3. Germline trimming cut 4 bases from V and 5 bases from J; bases unmatched to any gene: 12. Germline V gene sequence: CDR1 SGHRS, CDR2 YFSETQ. In DNA form, the CDR3 reads TGCGCCAGCAGCCCCGGGACAGGATCATCGATAGATACGCAGTATTTT. This codes for CASSPGTGSSIDTQYF.

The chain joins TRBV5-4 to TRBJ2-2; 8 bases agree with TRBD1. Germline V lookup: CDR1 SGHNT, CDR2 YYREEE (reference sequence). The CDR3 extends over 15 amino acids. V dropped 5 bases and J dropped 1; count of bases not matched to a gene: 4. CDR3: CASRSGTGNTGELFF. The DNA of the CDR3 is TGTGCCAGCAGGTCCGGGACAGGGAACACCGGGGAGCTGTTTTTT.

The chain is built from TRBV6-5 and TRBJ2-7; D is unclear. CDR1 and CDR2 (germline): MNHEY, SVGAGI. The CDR3 consists of 12 residues. The V end was cut by 8 bases, the J end by 0 bases, with 8 bases between. CDR3 loop: CASGAYSYEQYF. CDR3 bases: TGTGCCAGCGGAGCCTACTCCTACGAGCAGTACTTC.

There are a few counts of this clone. The chain combines TRBV18 with TRBJ1-1; TRBD1 is a possible D gene (6 bases). Between the trimmed V and J ends, which lost 6 bases and 3 bases, there was a span of 14 bases. Per germline, CDR1 KGHSH and CDR2 LQKENI. This CDR3 has 14 residues. DNA for the CDR3: TGTGCCAGCTCCTCCCAGACAGGTGACACTGAAGCTTTCTTT. Amino acids: CASSSQTGDTEAFF.

Notes on this clone: One end of the junction varies from germline; a read error may be responsible. In DNA form, the CDR3 reads TGTGCCAGCAGCGCCTCGGGACACAACAACGAGCAGTTCTTC. This sequence encodes CASSASGHNNEQFF. The chain carries TRBV9 and TRBJ2-1, with a weak D call TRBD1 (6 bases). CDR1 SGDLS and CDR2 YYNGEE come from the germline V gene. This CDR3 is 14 amino acids long.

The chain links TRBV19 to TRBJ2-7; D call uncertain. Germline loops: CDR1 LNHDA, CDR2 SQIVND (reference sequence). This CDR3 comprises 14 residues. The V and J ends lost 1 base and 2 bases respectively, with 9 bases between them. CDR3 DNA: TGTGCCAGTAGTATAGCCCTAAAACCCTACGAGCAGTACTTC. It codes for CASSIALKPYEQYF. Based on the CDR3 plus reference TRBV19 and TRBJ2-7, the full variable domain is DGGITQSPKYLFRKEGQNVTLSCEQNLNHDAMYWYRQDPGQGLRLIYYSQIVNDFQKGDIAEGYSVSREKKESFPLTVTSAQKNPTAFYLCASSIALKPYEQYFGPGTRLTVT.

The chain links TRBV3-1 (or the pseudogene TRBV3-2) to TRBJ2-1; 8 positions agree with TRBD2. The germline V gene has CDR1 LGHDT and CDR2 YNNKEL (reference sequence). CDR3 size: 16 residues. V gave up 2 bases and J gave up 5 bases; unmatched junction bases: 8. CDR3 sequence reads: CASSQLPGLGDNEQFF. CDR3 bases: TGTGCCAGCAGCCAACTCCCGGGACTAGGAGACAATGAGCAGTTCTTC.

This sequence joins TRBV7-9 and TRBJ2-7; TRBD2 is a possible D gene (6 bases). Germline V lookup: CDR1 SEHNR, CDR2 FQNEAQ (reference sequence). Trimming removed 2 bases at V and 5 bases at J, with 13 bases between. The CDR3 sequence is 14 residues long. The CDR3 bases are TGTGCCAGCAGCTTAACGGGAGACGTTAACGAGCAGTACTTC. It is translated as CASSLTGDVNEQYF.

The rearrangement links TRBV18 to TRBJ2-2; D is possibly TRBD1 (5 bases). Germline CDR1 is KGHSH and CDR2 is LQKENI. The germline V and J ends were trimmed by 4 bases and 2 bases, with 17 bases remaining between them. This CDR3 spans 17 amino acids. CDR3 residues: CASSQLASTVNTGELFF. In nucleotides, the CDR3 is TGTGCCAGCTCACAATTAGCCTCGACAGTAAACACCGGGGAGCTGTTTTTT.

CDR3: CASSSGFQQFF. CDR3 nucleotide sequence: TGTGCCAGCAGTTCGGGATTTCAACAGTTCTTC. The chain combines TRBV28 with TRBJ2-1; D possibly corresponds to TRBD2 (5 bases). Trimming pared 4 bases from V and 13 bases from J, leaving 11 bases between. The germline gives CDR1 MDHEN, CDR2 SYDVKM. The CDR3 sequence is 11 residues long.

V usage is TRBV7-9 and J usage is TRBJ2-7, with 9 positions matching TRBD1. V lost 1 base to trimming and J lost 8 bases; unmatched junction nucleotides: 6. The CDR3 is 14 amino acids. Germline lookup yields CDR1 SEHNR and CDR2 FQNEAQ (reference sequence). CDR3 amino acids: CASSLDGTGKKQYF. CDR3 in DNA: TGTGCCAGCAGCTTAGATGGGACAGGGAAAAAGCAGTACTTC. Based on the CDR3 plus reference TRBV7-9 and TRBJ2-7, the full variable domain is DTGVSQNPRHKITKRGQNVTFRCDPISEHNRLYWYRQTLGQGPEFLTYFQNEAQLEKSRLLSDRFSAERPKGSFSTLEIQRTEQGDSAMYLCASSLDGTGKKQYFGPGTRLTVT.

The chain couples TRBV19 to TRBJ1-2, with no clear D. Trimming left V 7 bases short and J 6 bases short, with 12 bases between. This CDR3 is built from 12 residues. Germline V gene data show CDR1 as LNHDA and CDR2 as SQIVND (reference sequence). This CDR3 is CASKGAGNGYTF. CDR3 in DNA: TGTGCCAGTAAGGGAGCCGGAAATGGCTACACCTTC.

The rearrangement joins TRBV11-2 to TRBJ2-7; 9 bases align to TRBD2. There are 15 residues in the CDR3. J was trimmed by 2 bases and V by 3 bases; bases with no gene match: 5. Germline V CDR1 and CDR2: SGHAT, FQNNGV. DNA for the CDR3: TGTGCCAGCAGCTTCGTAGCGGGGGTACCCTACGAGCAGTACTTC. Amino acids: CASSFVAGVPYEQYF. Complete variable domain (other parts from reference TRBV11-2 and TRBJ2-7): EAGVAQSPRYKIIEKRQSVAFWCNPISGHATLYWYQQILGQGPKLLIQFQNNGVVDDSQLPKDRFSAERLKGVDSTLKIQPAKLEDSAVYLCASSFVAGVPYEQYFGPGTRLTVT.

This chain connects TRBV18 to TRBJ2-7; D may be TRBD1 (5 bases). Germline assignment: CDR1 KGHSH and CDR2 LQKENI. The CDR3 consists of 15 residues. V dropped 3 bases and J dropped 5 bases, with 17 bases sitting between them. CDR3 amino acids: CASSPRSTEENEQYF. The CDR3 coding sequence is TGTGCCAGCTCACCCCGATCGACAGAAGAAAACGAGCAGTACTTC. The variable domain in full, with the rest retrieved from reference TRBV18 and TRBJ2-7, is NAGVMQNPRHLVRRRGQEARLRCSPMKGHSHVYWYRQLPEEGLKFMVYLQKENIIDESGMPKERFSAEFPKEGPSILRIQQVVRGDSAAYFCASSPRSTEENEQYFGPGTRLTVT.